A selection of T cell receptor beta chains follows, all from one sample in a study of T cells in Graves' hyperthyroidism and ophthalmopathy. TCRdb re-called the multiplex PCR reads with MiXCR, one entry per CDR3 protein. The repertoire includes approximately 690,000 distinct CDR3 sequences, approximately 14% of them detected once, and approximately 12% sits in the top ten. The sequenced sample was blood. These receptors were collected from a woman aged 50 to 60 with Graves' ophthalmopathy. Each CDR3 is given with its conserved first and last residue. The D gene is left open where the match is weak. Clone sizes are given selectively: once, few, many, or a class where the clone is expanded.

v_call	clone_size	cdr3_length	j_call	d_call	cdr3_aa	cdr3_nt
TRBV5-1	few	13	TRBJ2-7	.	CASSVDRHYEQYF	TGCGCCAGCAGCGTGGACAGACACTACGAGCAGTACTTC
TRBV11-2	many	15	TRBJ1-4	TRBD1	CASSPQTGGNEKLFF	TGTGCCAGCAGCCCCCAGACAGGGGGCAATGAAAAACTGTTTTTT
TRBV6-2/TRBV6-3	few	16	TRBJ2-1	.	CASSSPTGSRGGEQFF	TGTGCCAGCAGTTCGCCGACAGGGTCCAGGGGGGGTGAGCAGTTCTTC
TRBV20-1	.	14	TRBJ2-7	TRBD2	CSASPGLAKREQYF	TGCAGTGCTAGTCCGGGACTAGCGAAAAGGGAGCAGTACTTC
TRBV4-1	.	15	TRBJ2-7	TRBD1	CASSQDTGGAYEQYF	TGCGCCAGCAGCCAAGACACAGGGGGAGCCTACGAGCAGTACTTC
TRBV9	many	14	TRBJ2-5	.	CASSVAGVAKTQYF	TGTGCCAGCAGCGTAGCGGGAGTAGCTAAGACCCAGTACTTC
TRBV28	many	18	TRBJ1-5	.	CASSGDRLDSLLFQPQHF	TGTGCCAGCAGTGGCGACCGCCTGGACAGTCTCCTCTTTCAGCCCCAGCATTTT
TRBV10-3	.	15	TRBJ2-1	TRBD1	CAITGTRQGRDEQFF	TGTGCCATCACCGGAACGAGACAGGGTCGCGATGAGCAGTTCTTC
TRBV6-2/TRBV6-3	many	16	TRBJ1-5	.	CASSPRRTGGNQPQHF	TGTGCCAGCAGTCCCCGCAGAACCGGGGGCAATCAGCCCCAGCATTTT
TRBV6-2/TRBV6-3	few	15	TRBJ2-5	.	CASSLRATVGETQYF	TGTGCCAGCTCCCTTAGGGCGACCGTGGGTGAGACCCAGTACTTC
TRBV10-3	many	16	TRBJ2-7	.	CAISEALGKPSYEQYF	TGTGCCATCAGTGAGGCTCTGGGCAAGCCTTCCTACGAGCAGTACTTC
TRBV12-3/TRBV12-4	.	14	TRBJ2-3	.	CASNGGVNYDTQYF	TGTGCCAGCAATGGCGGGGTGAACTACGATACGCAGTATTTT
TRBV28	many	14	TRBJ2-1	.	CASRGYRDHHEQFF	TGTGCCAGCAGGGGGTACCGGGACCATCATGAGCAGTTCTTC
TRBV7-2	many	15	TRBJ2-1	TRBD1	CASSLEQGSVDEQFF	TGTGCCAGCAGCTTAGAACAGGGGTCGGTCGATGAGCAGTTCTTC
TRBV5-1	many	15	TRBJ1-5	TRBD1	CASSLSGQINQPQHF	TGCGCCAGCAGCTTATCGGGACAGATCAATCAGCCCCAGCATTTT
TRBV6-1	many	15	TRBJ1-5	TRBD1	CASSEWDRVNQPQHF	TGTGCCAGCAGTGAATGGGACAGGGTAAATCAGCCCCAGCATTTT
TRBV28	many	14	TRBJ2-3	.	CASSLAGTTDTQYF	TGTGCCAGCAGTTTAGCGGGGACCACAGATACGCAGTATTTT
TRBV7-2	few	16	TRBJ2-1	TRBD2	CASSLGTSGAPYEQFF	TGTGCCAGCAGCTTGGGGACTAGCGGAGCCCCCTACGAGCAGTTCTTC
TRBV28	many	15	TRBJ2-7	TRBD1	CASSLSGTVVYEQYF	TGTGCCAGCAGTTTATCGGGGACAGTTGTCTACGAGCAGTACTTC
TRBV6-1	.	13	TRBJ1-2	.	CASKGRGNYGYTF	TGTGCCAGCAAAGGACGGGGAAACTATGGCTACACCTTC
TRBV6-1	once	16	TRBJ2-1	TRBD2	CASSPRTGTSNNEQFF	TGTGCCAGCAGTCCCAGGACCGGGACTAGTAACAATGAGCAGTTCTTC
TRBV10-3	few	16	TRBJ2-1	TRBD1	CAISESQQGSYNEQFF	TGTGCCATCAGTGAGTCCCAACAGGGGTCCTACAATGAGCAGTTCTTC
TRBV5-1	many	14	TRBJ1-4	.	CASSLEGSNEKLFF	TGCGCCAGCAGCTTGGAAGGCTCTAATGAAAAACTGTTTTTT
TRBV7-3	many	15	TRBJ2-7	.	CASSLEGGPIYEQYF	TGTGCCAGCAGCTTAGAAGGGGGACCCATCTACGAGCAGTACTTC
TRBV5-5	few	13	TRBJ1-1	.	CASSVQDRVGAFF	TGTGCCAGCAGCGTCCAGGACCGAGTCGGAGCTTTCTTT
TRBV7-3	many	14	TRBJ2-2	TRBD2	CASGTSGTSGELFF	TGTGCCAGCGGGACTAGCGGGACGTCCGGGGAGCTGTTTTTT
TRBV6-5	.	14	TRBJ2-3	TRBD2	CASSYETSGNTQYF	TGTGCCAGCAGTTACGAAACTAGCGGAAATACGCAGTATTTT
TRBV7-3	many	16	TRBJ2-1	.	CASSLNAPSSYNEQFF	TGTGCCAGCAGCTTAAACGCGCCCAGCTCCTACAATGAGCAGTTCTTC
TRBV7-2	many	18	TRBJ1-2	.	CASSLTKGRMSANYGYTF	TGTGCCAGCAGCCTTACCAAGGGACGGATGTCAGCTAACTATGGCTACACCTTC
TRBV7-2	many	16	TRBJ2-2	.	CASSSTAGHYTGELFF	TGTGCCAGCAGCAGCACAGCAGGTCATTACACCGGGGAGCTGTTTTTT
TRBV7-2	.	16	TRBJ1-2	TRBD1	CASSLVVTGAYNGYTF	TGTGCCAGCAGCTTAGTGGTGACAGGGGCTTACAATGGCTACACCTTC
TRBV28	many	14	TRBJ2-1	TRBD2	CASSQLAIYNEQFF	TGTGCCAGCAGTCAACTAGCGATTTACAATGAGCAGTTCTTC
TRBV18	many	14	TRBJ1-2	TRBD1	CASSPGQAIYGYTF	TGTGCCAGCTCACCGGGACAGGCAATCTATGGCTACACCTTC
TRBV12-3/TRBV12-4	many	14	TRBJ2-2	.	CASSYQAGVGELFF	TGTGCCAGCAGTTATCAAGCGGGTGTCGGGGAGCTGTTTTTT
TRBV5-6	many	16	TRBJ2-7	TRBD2	CASSFGLAGASYEQYF	TGTGCCAGCAGCTTTGGACTAGCGGGAGCCTCCTACGAGCAGTACTTC
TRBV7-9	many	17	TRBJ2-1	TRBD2	CASSLIFWGAGADEQFF	TGTGCCAGCAGCTTAATTTTTTGGGGAGCGGGAGCGGATGAGCAGTTCTTC
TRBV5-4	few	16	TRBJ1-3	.	CASSLGGRDSGNTIYF	TGTGCCAGCAGCTTGGGGGGGCGGGACTCTGGAAACACCATATATTTT
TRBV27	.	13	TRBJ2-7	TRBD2	CASSWQRDYEQYF	TGTGCCAGCAGCTGGCAGCGGGACTACGAGCAGTACTTC
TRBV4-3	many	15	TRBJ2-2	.	CASSQDPWSTGELFF	TGCGCCAGCAGCCAAGATCCCTGGAGCACCGGGGAGCTGTTTTTT
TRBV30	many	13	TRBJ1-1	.	CAWSYTLNTEAFF	TGTGCCTGGAGTTACACACTGAACACTGAAGCTTTCTTT
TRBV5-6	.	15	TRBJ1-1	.	CASSLRYWPNTEAFF	TGTGCCAGCAGCTTGAGGTATTGGCCGAACACTGAAGCTTTCTTT
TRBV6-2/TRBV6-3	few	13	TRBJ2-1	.	CASTDRGIGEQFF	TGTGCCAGCACCGACCGGGGCATCGGTGAGCAGTTCTTC
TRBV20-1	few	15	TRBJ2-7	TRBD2	CSAPAPAGGSYEQYF	TGCAGTGCTCCCGCCCCCGCGGGAGGATCCTACGAGCAGTACTTC
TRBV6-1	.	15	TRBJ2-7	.	CASSPDSFRAYEQYF	TGTGCCAGCAGTCCAGACAGCTTTCGGGCCTACGAGCAGTACTTC
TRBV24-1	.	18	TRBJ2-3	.	CATSAPFRDTAKPDTQYF	TGTGCCACCAGTGCCCCCTTCCGGGACACAGCCAAGCCAGATACGCAGTATTTT
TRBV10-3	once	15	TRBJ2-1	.	CAISDGENKGNKQFF	TGTGCCATCAGTGACGGAGAAAACAAGGGCAATAAGCAGTTCTTC
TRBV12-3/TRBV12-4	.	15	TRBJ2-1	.	CTSSFGASSYNEQFF	TGTACCAGCAGTTTCGGGGCTAGCTCCTACAATGAGCAGTTCTTC
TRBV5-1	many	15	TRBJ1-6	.	CASSGAFADNSPLHF	TGCGCCAGCAGTGGGGCTTTCGCAGATAATTCACCCCTCCACTTT